Given below is one TCR beta chain in context. As yet, its antigen is unknown. The CDR3 is 15 residues long. Germline V gene lookup returns CDR1 LGHNA and CDR2 YSLEER. Deletions cut 4 bases from V and 4 bases from J, with 15 bases between. The data are from a study of shared clonotypes between healthy human individuals. Study results and caveats: Among non-shared clonotypes, generation probabilities were lower than among those shared by all four donors.

Here immunoSEQ multiplex PCR was the method, and the copy in TCRdb shows in-frame clones only, minus some. This table holds 2.3 million or so clones, approximately 93% found once. The source of this sequence is a man aged 18-30 years in good health. Some clones in this sample may be carry-over from other donors' samples. The chain links TRBV4-3 to TRBJ2-3, with TRBD2 as a possible D gene (5 bases). Sequencing input: naive CD4+ T cells from PBMCs. Indicated subset: CD45RA+ positively selected. DNA for the CDR3: TGCGCCAGCAGCCCCATCCCGGGAACCGCAGATACGCAGTATTTT. It encodes CASSPIPGTADTQYF.